These T cell receptor beta chains were read from a single sample in a study of blood T cell repertoires in COVID-19. Some clones are missing from TCRdb's copy, which holds only in-frame ones; the method was immunoSEQ multiplex PCR. This table has 220,000 or so clones, about 94% appearing once. What was sequenced was peripheral blood. These TCRs come from a man aged 60-69 years with COVID-19, enrolled during active disease. Each CDR3 is given with its conserved first and last residue. D genes are given only for firm matches. Only part of the rows carry a size: once, few, many, or a class if the clone is expanded.

len: 12
v_gene: TRBV19
abundance: .
j_gene: TRBJ1-5
d_gene: .
CDR3nt: TGTGCCAGTATGAGGAGAAATCAGCCCCAGCATTTT
CDR3aa: CASMRRNQPQHF

len: 14
v_gene: TRBV7-2
abundance: .
j_gene: TRBJ2-7
d_gene: .
CDR3nt: TGTGCCAGCAGCCCCAGACTCCCGGGTTACGAGCAGTACTTC
CDR3aa: CASSPRLPGYEQYF

len: 14
v_gene: TRBV19
abundance: .
j_gene: TRBJ1-2
d_gene: .
CDR3nt: TGTGCCAGTAGCGACTCCCACCTTAACTATGGCTACACCTTC
CDR3aa: CASSDSHLNYGYTF

len: 13
v_gene: TRBV3-1/TRBV3-2
abundance: .
j_gene: TRBJ1-1
d_gene: .
CDR3nt: TGTGCCAGCAGCCGAAGGGGTGATACTGAAGCTTTCTTT
CDR3aa: CASSRRGDTEAFF

len: 16
v_gene: TRBV28
abundance: few
j_gene: TRBJ2-7
d_gene: TRBD2
CDR3nt: TGTGCCAGCAGTCTCCTCTCGGTAGCGGGAGACTACGAGCAGTACTTC
CDR3aa: CASSLLSVAGDYEQYF

len: 15
v_gene: TRBV18
abundance: .
j_gene: TRBJ2-7
d_gene: TRBD2
CDR3nt: TGTGCCAGCTCACCACGCAGCGGGGGGGCCTACGAGCAGTACTTC
CDR3aa: CASSPRSGGAYEQYF

len: 18
v_gene: TRBV5-1
abundance: .
j_gene: TRBJ2-2
d_gene: TRBD2
CDR3nt: TGCGCCAGCAGCTTGAGGGCCAGCGGGGGATCCAACACCGGGGAGCTGTTTTTT
CDR3aa: CASSLRASGGSNTGELFF

len: 15
v_gene: TRBV27
abundance: .
j_gene: TRBJ2-2
d_gene: TRBD2
CDR3nt: TGTGCCAGCAGGTTGGGAGGGGCGGGCGCCGGGGAGCTGTTTTTT
CDR3aa: CASRLGGAGAGELFF

len: 16
v_gene: TRBV5-5
abundance: once
j_gene: TRBJ1-6
d_gene: TRBD1
CDR3nt: TGTGCCAGCAGCTTGGTGTTGGGACAGGGAAATTCACCCCTCCACTTT
CDR3aa: CASSLVLGQGNSPLHF

len: 15
v_gene: TRBV5-5
abundance: .
j_gene: TRBJ1-2
d_gene: .
CDR3nt: TGTGCCAGCAGCTTGGTAGGGGCCGGTAACTATGGCTACACCTTC
CDR3aa: CASSLVGAGNYGYTF

len: 16
v_gene: TRBV7-3
abundance: .
j_gene: TRBJ2-1
d_gene: TRBD2
CDR3nt: TGTGCCAGCAGCTTACCGGGACTAGCGGTCAACAATGAGCAGTTCTTC
CDR3aa: CASSLPGLAVNNEQFF

len: 14
v_gene: TRBV7-9
abundance: .
j_gene: TRBJ1-5
d_gene: TRBD1
CDR3nt: TGTGCCAGCACCTCTACAGGGGCCAATCAGCCCCAGCATTTT
CDR3aa: CASTSTGANQPQHF

len: 13
v_gene: TRBV11-3
abundance: once
j_gene: TRBJ2-1
d_gene: .
CDR3nt: TGTGCCAGCAGCTTAACTAGCACCCATGAGCAGTTCTTC
CDR3aa: CASSLTSTHEQFF

len: 16
v_gene: TRBV19
abundance: .
j_gene: TRBJ1-5
d_gene: TRBD1
CDR3nt: TGTGCCAGTAGTACCGCAATCGGCAGGACAGGGCAGCCCCAGCATTTT
CDR3aa: CASSTAIGRTGQPQHF

len: 11
v_gene: TRBV20-1
abundance: few
j_gene: TRBJ2-7
d_gene: TRBD1
CDR3nt: TGCAGTGCTGGGACAGCTTACGAGCAGTACTTC
CDR3aa: CSAGTAYEQYF

len: 14
v_gene: TRBV24-1
abundance: .
j_gene: TRBJ2-7
d_gene: .
CDR3nt: TGTGCCACCAGTGTTGGCGGAACCACCTACGAGCAGTACTTC
CDR3aa: CATSVGGTTYEQYF

len: 12
v_gene: TRBV3-1/TRBV3-2
abundance: .
j_gene: TRBJ1-5
d_gene: .
CDR3nt: TGTGCCAGCAGCCAACGCGATCAGCCCCAGCATTTT
CDR3aa: CASSQRDQPQHF

len: 14
v_gene: TRBV19
abundance: .
j_gene: TRBJ2-1
d_gene: .
CDR3nt: TGTGCCAGTAGTCACCGGGAGCCTGACAATGAGCAGTTCTTC
CDR3aa: CASSHREPDNEQFF

len: 13
v_gene: TRBV7-2
abundance: .
j_gene: TRBJ2-7
d_gene: .
CDR3nt: TGTGCCAGCAGCCAAGGACAGTCTTACGAGCAGTACTTC
CDR3aa: CASSQGQSYEQYF

len: 16
v_gene: TRBV7-9
abundance: .
j_gene: TRBJ2-7
d_gene: .
CDR3nt: TGTGCCAGCAGCTTAGGACAGGCACCAAGTCCCTACGAGCAGTACTTC
CDR3aa: CASSLGQAPSPYEQYF

len: 16
v_gene: TRBV19
abundance: .
j_gene: TRBJ1-5
d_gene: TRBD1
CDR3nt: TGTGCCAGTAGTATAGGGCACAACAGGGGTGATCAGCCCCAGCATTTT
CDR3aa: CASSIGHNRGDQPQHF

len: 13
v_gene: TRBV20-1
abundance: once
j_gene: TRBJ2-5
d_gene: .
CDR3nt: TGCAGTGCTAGTGGCAGGGACCAAGAGACCCAGTACTTC
CDR3aa: CSASGRDQETQYF

len: 17
v_gene: TRBV11-3
abundance: .
j_gene: TRBJ2-1
d_gene: TRBD2
CDR3nt: TGTGCCAGCAGCTTAGATAGCGGGCAGAGCCGGGTGGGGGAGCAGTTCTTC
CDR3aa: CASSLDSGQSRVGEQFF

len: 17
v_gene: TRBV28
abundance: .
j_gene: TRBJ1-6
d_gene: .
CDR3nt: TGTGCCAGCAGTCCCCCGGGGAGGCTCGAGGGTAATTCACCCCTCCACTTT
CDR3aa: CASSPPGRLEGNSPLHF

len: 14
v_gene: TRBV24-1
abundance: .
j_gene: TRBJ1-5
d_gene: .
CDR3nt: TGTGCCACCAGTTTCCGGGGTAGCAATCAGCCCCAGCATTTT
CDR3aa: CATSFRGSNQPQHF

len: 14
v_gene: TRBV28
abundance: .
j_gene: TRBJ1-2
d_gene: TRBD1
CDR3nt: TGTGCCAGCAGTTCCGGCGGACAGGGCTATGGCTACACCTTC
CDR3aa: CASSSGGQGYGYTF

len: 17
v_gene: TRBV27
abundance: .
j_gene: TRBJ2-2
d_gene: TRBD2
CDR3nt: TGTGCCGCCGCCGGGCTAGCGGGAGGGCCGGGGTCCGGGGAGCTGTTTTTT
CDR3aa: CAAAGLAGGPGSGELFF

len: 15
v_gene: TRBV18
abundance: once
j_gene: TRBJ1-5
d_gene: TRBD1
CDR3nt: TGTGCCAGCTCACCACTCGGGACAGTCAATCAGCCCCAGCATTTT
CDR3aa: CASSPLGTVNQPQHF

len: 15
v_gene: TRBV10-1
abundance: .
j_gene: TRBJ2-1
d_gene: TRBD2
CDR3nt: TGCGCCAGCAGCCAACTAGCGGGGGGGCTCGATGAGCAGTTCTTC
CDR3aa: CASSQLAGGLDEQFF

len: 14
v_gene: TRBV5-5
abundance: .
j_gene: TRBJ1-2
d_gene: TRBD1
CDR3nt: TGTGCCAGCAGCGGCGGACAGGGTGACTATGGCTACACCTTC
CDR3aa: CASSGGQGDYGYTF